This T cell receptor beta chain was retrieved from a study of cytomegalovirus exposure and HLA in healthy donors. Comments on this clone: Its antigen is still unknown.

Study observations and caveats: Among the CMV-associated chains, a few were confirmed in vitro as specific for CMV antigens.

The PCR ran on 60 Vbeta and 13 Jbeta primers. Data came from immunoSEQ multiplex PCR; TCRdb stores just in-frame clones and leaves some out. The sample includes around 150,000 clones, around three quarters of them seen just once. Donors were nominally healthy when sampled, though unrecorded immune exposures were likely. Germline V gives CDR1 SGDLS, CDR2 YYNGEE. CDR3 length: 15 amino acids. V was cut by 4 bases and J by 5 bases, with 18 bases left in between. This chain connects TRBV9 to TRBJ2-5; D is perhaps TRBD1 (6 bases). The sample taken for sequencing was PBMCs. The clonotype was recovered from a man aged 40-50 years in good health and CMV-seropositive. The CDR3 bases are TGTGCCAGCAGCCCTAGAGGTGGGGGCCGGGAGACCCAGTACTTC. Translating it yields CASSPRGGGRETQYF.